This record looks at one T cell receptor beta chain sequence and its context. The antigen is unknown. The sample belongs to a study of graft-versus-host responses after intestinal transplantation. Study-wide background: Transplant types were multivisceral, liver-intestinal, or isolated intestinal. Among the recipients, all got anti-thymocyte globulin induction and then tacrolimus and steroids for about 3 years.

Study outcomes and limitations: Detection of GvH clones occurred in recipient marrow, and some had their first appearance in ileum or blood. Early declines in HvG clones that occurred post-transplant were associated with peak circulating GvH clone levels.

Germline-derived CDR1 and CDR2 are MGHRA and YSYEKL. Trimming left V 1 base short and J 5 bases short, with 13 bases between. The CDR3 runs 15 residues. Repertoires were generated with immunoSEQ multiplex PCR, while TCRdb's copy carries only in-frame clones and drops some. The data contain roughly 92,000 clones, approximately 90% of them seen just once; the ten biggest clones take up roughly 0.3%. The sample was unstimulated CD4+ T cells sorted from spleen or lymph node cells, taken before transplant. The clonotype comes from a human donor who was the organ donor for an intestinal transplant. This rearrangement joins TRBV4-1 to TRBJ2-3; D not resolved. DNA for the CDR3: TGCGCCAGCAGCCAAGGAGCCTTATCCGGAGATACGCAGTATTTT. Protein: CASSQGALSGDTQYF.